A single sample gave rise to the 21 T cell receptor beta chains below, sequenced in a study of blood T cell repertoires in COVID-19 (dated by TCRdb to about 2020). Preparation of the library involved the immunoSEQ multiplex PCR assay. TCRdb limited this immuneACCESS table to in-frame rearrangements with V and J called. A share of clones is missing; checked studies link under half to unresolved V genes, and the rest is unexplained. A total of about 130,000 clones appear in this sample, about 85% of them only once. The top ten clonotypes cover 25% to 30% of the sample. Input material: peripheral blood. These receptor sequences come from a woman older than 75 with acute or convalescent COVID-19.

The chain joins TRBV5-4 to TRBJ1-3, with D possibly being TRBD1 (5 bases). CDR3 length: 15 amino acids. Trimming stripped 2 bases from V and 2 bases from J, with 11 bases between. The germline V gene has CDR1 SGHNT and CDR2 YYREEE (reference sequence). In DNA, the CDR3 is TGTGCCAGCAGCTTATCCGACAGAACTGGAAACACCATATATTTT. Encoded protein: CASSLSDRTGNTIYF.

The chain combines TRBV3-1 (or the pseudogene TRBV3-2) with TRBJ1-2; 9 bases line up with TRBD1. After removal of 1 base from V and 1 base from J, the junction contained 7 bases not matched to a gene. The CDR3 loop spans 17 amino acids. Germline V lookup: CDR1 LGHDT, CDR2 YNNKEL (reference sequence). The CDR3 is CASSQVGQGAVNYGYTF. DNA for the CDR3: TGTGCCAGCAGCCAAGTGGGACAGGGTGCTGTTAACTATGGCTACACCTTC.

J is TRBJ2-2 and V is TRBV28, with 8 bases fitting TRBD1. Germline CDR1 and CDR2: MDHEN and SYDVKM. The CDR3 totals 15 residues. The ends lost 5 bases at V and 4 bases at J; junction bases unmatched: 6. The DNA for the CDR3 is TGTGCCAGCAGTCCCGCAGGGGGCAGCACCGGGGAGCTGTTTTTT. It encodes CASSPAGGSTGELFF.

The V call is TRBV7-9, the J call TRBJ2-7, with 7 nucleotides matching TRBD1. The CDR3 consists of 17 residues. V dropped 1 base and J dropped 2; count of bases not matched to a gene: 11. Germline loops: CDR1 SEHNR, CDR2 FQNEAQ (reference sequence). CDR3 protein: CASSLVLSGQPTYEQYF. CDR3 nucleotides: TGTGCCAGCAGCTTAGTGTTGTCGGGACAGCCCACCTACGAGCAGTACTTC.

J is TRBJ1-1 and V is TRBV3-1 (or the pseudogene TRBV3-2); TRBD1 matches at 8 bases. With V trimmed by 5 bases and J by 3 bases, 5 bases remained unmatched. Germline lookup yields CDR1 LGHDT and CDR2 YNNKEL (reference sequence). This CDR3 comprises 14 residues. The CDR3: CASSFGTGDTEAFF. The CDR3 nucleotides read TGTGCCAGCAGCTTCGGGACAGGTGACACTGAAGCTTTCTTT.

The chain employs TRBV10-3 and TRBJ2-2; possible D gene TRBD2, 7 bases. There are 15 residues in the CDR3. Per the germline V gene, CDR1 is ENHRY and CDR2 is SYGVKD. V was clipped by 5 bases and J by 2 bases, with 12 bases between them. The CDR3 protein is CAISKGGANTGELFF. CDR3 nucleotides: TGTGCCATCAGTAAGGGGGGGGCAAACACCGGGGAGCTGTTTTTT.

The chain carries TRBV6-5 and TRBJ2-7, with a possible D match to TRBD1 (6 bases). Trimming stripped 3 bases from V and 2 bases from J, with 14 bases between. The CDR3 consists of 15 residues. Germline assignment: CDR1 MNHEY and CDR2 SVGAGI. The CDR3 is CASSYSRDNTYEQYF. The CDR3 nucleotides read TGTGCCAGCAGTTATTCCCGGGACAATACCTACGAGCAGTACTTC.

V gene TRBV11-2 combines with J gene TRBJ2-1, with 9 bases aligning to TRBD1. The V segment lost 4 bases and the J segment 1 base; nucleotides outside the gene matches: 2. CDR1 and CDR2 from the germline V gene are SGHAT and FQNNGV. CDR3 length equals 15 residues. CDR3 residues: CASSSDRGSYNEQFF. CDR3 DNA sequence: TGTGCCAGCAGCTCGGACAGGGGTTCCTACAATGAGCAGTTCTTC.

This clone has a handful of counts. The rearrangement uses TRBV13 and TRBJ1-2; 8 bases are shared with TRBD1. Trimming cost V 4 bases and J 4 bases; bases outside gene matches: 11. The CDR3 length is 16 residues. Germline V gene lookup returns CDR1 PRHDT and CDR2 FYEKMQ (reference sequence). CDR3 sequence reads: CASSSRQGNYLYGYTF. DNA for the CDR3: TGTGCCAGCAGCTCACGACAGGGGAACTACCTCTATGGCTACACCTTC.

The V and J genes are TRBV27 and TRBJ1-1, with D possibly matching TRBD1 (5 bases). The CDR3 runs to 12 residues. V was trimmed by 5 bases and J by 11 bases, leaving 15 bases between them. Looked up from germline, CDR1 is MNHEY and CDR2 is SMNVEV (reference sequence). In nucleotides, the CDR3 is TGTGCCAGCAGTCAGCCAGGGAGGGTGGCTTTCTTT. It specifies CASSQPGRVAFF.

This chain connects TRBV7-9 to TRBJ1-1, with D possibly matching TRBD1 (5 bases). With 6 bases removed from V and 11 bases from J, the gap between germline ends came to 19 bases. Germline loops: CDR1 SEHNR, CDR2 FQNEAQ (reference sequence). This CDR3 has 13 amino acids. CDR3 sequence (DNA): TGTGCCAGCAGTGTAGGGGCATCTTCTGGGGCTTTCTTT. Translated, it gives CASSVGASSGAFF.

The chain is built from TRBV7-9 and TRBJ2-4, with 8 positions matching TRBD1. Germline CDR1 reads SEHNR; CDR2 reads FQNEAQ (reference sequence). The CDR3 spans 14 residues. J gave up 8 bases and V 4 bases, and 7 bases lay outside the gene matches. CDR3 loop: CASSSWTGRDIQYF. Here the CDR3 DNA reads TGTGCCAGCAGCTCCTGGACAGGGCGGGACATTCAGTACTTC.

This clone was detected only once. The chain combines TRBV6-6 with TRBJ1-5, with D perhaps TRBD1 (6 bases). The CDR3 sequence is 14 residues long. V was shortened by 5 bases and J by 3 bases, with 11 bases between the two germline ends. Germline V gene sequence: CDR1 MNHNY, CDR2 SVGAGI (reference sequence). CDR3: CASSPTGINQPQHF. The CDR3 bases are TGTGCCAGCAGTCCCACAGGGATCAATCAGCCCCAGCATTTT.

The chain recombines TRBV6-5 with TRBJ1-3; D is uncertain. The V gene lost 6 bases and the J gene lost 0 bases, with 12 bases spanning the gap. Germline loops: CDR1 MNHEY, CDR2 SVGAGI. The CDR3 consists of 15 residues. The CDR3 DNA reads TGTGCCAGCAGCCCCCGCAGGCACTCTGGAAACACCATATATTTT. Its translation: CASSPRRHSGNTIYF.

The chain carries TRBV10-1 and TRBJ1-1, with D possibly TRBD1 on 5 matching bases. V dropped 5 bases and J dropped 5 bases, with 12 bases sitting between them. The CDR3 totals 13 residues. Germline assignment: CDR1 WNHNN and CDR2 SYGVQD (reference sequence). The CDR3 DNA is TGCGCCAGCAGTTCAGGGTGGGTGACTGAAGCTTTCTTT. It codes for CASSSGWVTEAFF.

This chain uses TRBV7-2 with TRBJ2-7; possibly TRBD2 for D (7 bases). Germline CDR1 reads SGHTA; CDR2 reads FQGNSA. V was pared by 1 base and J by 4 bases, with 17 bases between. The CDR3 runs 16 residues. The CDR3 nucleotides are TGTGCCAGCAGCTTAGTAGGGGGAGGGCGGGTGTACGAGCAGTACTTC. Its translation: CASSLVGGGRVYEQYF.

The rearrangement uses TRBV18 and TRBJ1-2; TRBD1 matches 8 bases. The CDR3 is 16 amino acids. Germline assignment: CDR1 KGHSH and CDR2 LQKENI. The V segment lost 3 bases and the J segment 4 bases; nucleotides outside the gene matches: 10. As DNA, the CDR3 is TGTGCCAGCTCACCGCTTTCGGGGACAGGCCTCTATGGCTACACCTTC. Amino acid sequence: CASSPLSGTGLYGYTF. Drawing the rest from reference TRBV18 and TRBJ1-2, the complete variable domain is NAGVMQNPRHLVRRRGQEARLRCSPMKGHSHVYWYRQLPEEGLKFMVYLQKENIIDESGMPKERFSAEFPKEGPSILRIQQVVRGDSAAYFCASSPLSGTGLYGYTFGSGTRLTVV.

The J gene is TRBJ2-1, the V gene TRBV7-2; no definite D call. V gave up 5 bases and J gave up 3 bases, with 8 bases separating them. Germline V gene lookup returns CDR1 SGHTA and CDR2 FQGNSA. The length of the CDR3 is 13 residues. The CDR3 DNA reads TGTGCCAGCAGCGTGACAAGCTACAATGAGCAGTTCTTC. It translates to CASSVTSYNEQFF.

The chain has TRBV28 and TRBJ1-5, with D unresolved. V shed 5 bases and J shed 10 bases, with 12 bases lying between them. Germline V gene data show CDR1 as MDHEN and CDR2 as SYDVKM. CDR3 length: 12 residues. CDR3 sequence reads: CASSTLQTPQHF. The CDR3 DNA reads TGTGCCAGCAGTACGCTGCAGACACCCCAGCATTTT.

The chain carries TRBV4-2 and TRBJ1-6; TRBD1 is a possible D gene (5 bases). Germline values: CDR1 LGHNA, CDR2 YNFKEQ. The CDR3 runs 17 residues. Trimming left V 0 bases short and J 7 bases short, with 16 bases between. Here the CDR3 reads CASSQDLVGHSNSPLHF. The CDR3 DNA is TGTGCCAGCAGCCAAGATTTAGTCGGACATTCGAATTCACCCCTCCACTTT.

The CDR3 DNA follows: TGTGCCAGCAGCCCCGGGGGACAGTTAAGCTCTGGGGCCAACGTCCTGACTTTC. Translation gives CASSPGGQLSSGANVLTF. The chain has TRBV6-4 and TRBJ2-6; a possible D gene is TRBD1 (7 bases). The germline V and J ends were trimmed by 6 bases and 0 bases, with 18 bases remaining between them. This CDR3 is built from 18 residues. Germline V gene data show CDR1 as MRHNA and CDR2 as SNTAGT.